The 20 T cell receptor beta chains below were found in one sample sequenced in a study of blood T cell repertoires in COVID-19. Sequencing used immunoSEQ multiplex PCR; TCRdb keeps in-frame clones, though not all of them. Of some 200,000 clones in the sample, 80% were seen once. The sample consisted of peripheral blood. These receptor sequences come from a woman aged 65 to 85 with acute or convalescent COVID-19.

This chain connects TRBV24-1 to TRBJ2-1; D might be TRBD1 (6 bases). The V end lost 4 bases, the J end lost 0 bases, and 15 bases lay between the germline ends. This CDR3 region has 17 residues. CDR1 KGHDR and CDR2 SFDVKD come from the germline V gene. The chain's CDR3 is CATSERAVGGSYNEQFF. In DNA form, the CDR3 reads TGTGCCACCAGTGAGCGAGCTGTAGGGGGCTCCTACAATGAGCAGTTCTTC.

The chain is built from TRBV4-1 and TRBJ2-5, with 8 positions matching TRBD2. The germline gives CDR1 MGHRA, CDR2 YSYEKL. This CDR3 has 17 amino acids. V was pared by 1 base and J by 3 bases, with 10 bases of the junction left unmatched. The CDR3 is CASSQVGTRGGEETQYF. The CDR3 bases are TGCGCCAGCAGCCAAGTTGGGACTCGGGGGGGTGAAGAGACCCAGTACTTC.

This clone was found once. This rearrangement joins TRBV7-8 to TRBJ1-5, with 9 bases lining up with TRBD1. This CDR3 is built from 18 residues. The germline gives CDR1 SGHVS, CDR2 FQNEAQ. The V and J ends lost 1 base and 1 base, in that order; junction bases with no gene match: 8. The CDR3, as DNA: TGTGCCAGCAGCTTAGTGGTAGGGACAGGGCGGAGCAATCAGCCCCAGCATTTT. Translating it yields CASSLVVGTGRSNQPQHF.

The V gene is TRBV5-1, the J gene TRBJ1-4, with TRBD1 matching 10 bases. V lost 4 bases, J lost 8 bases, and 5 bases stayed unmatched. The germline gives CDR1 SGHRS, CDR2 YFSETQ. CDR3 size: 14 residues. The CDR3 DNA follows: TGCGCCAGCAGCACGGGACAGGGGAACGAAAAACTGTTTTTT. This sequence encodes CASSTGQGNEKLFF.

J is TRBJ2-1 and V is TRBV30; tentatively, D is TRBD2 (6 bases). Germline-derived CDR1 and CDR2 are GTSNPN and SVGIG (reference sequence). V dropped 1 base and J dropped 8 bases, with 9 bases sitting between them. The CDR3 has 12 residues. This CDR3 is CAWSGTIDEQFF. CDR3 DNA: TGTGCCTGGAGTGGGACTATAGATGAGCAGTTCTTC.

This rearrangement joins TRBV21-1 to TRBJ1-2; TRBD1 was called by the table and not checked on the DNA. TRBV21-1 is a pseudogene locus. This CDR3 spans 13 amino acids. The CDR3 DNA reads TGTGCCAGCAGCAATATGGGGCCCTATGGCTACACCTTC. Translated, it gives CASSNMGPYGYTF.

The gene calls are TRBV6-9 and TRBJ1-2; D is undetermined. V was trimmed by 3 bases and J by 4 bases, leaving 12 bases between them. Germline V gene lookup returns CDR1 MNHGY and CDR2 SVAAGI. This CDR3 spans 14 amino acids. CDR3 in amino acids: CASSYPGEVYGYTF. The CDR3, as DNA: TGTGCCAGCAGTTACCCGGGAGAGGTCTATGGCTACACCTTC.

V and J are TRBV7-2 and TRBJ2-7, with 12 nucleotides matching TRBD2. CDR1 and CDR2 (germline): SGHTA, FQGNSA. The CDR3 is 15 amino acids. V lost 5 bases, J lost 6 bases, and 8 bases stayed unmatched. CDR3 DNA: TGTGCCAGCAGCCCGAGGACTAGCGGGGTTAGCGAGCAGTACTTC. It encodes CASSPRTSGVSEQYF.

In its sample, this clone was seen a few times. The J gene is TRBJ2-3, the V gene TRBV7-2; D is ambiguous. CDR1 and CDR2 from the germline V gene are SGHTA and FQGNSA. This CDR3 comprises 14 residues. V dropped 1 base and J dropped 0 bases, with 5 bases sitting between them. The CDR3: CASSLDSSTDTQYF. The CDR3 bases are TGTGCCAGCAGCTTAGACAGTAGCACAGATACGCAGTATTTT. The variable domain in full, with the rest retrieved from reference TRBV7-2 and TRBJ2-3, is GAGVSQSPSNKVTEKGKDVELRCDPISGHTALYWYRQSLGQGLEFLIYFQGNSAPDKSGLPSDRFSAERTGGSVSTLTIQRTQQEDSAVYLCASSLDSSTDTQYFGPGTRLTVL.

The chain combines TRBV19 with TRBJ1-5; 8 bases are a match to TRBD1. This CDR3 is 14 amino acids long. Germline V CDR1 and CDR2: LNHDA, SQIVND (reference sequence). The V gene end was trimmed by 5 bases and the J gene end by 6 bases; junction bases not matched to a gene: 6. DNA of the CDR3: TGTGCCAGTAGTTCCAGGACAGGGACTCAGCCCCAGCATTTT. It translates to CASSSRTGTQPQHF.

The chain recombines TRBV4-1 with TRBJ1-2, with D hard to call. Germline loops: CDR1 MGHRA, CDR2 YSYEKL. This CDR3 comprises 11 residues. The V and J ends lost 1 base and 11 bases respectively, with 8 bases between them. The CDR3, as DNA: TGCGCCAGCAGCCAAGCTCTACAGTACACCTTC. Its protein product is CASSQALQYTF.

The CDR3 sequence: CASRTSGDEQFF. As DNA, the CDR3 is TGTGCCAGCCGGACTAGCGGGGATGAGCAGTTCTTC. The chain links TRBV12-3 or TRBV12-4 to TRBJ2-1; 12 bases are a match to TRBD2. With 8 bases clipped from V and 8 bases from J, the junction kept 1 base outside the gene matches. This CDR3 contains 12 residues.

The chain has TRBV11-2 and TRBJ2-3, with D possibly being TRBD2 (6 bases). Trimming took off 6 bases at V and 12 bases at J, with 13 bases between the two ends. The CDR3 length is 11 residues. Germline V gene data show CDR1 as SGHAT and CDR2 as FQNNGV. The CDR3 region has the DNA TGTGCCAGCAGACAAACGGAGGGCCAGTATTTT. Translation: CASRQTEGQYF. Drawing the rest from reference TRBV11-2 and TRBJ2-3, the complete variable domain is EAGVAQSPRYKIIEKRQSVAFWCNPISGHATLYWYQQILGQGPKLLIQFQNNGVVDDSQLPKDRFSAERLKGVDSTLKIQPAKLEDSAVYLCASRQTEGQYFGPGTRLTVL.

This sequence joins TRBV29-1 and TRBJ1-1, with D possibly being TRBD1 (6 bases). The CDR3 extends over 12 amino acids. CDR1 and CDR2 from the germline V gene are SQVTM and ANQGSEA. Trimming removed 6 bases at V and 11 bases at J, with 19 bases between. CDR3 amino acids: CSVTGTTQEAFF. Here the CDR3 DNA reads TGCAGCGTAACAGGGACAACCCAGGAGGCTTTCTTT.

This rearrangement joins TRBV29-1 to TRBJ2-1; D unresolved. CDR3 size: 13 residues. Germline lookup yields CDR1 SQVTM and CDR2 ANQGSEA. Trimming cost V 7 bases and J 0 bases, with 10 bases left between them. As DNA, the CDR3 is TGCAGCGCTTTACAGTACTCCTACAATGAGCAGTTCTTC. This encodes CSALQYSYNEQFF.

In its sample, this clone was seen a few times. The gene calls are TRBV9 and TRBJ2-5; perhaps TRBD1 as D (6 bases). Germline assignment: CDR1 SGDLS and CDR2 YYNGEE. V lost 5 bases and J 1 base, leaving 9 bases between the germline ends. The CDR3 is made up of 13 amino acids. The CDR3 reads CASSTGIQETQYF. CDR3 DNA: TGTGCCAGCAGTACAGGGATCCAAGAGACCCAGTACTTC.

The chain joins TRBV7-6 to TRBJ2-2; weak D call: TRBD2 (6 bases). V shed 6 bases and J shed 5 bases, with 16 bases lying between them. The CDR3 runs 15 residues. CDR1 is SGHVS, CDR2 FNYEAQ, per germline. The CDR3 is CASSTTGGTTGELFF. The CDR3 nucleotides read TGTGCCAGCAGTACGACTGGGGGGACTACCGGGGAGCTGTTTTTT. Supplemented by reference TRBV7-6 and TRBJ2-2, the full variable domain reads GAGVSQSPRYKVTKRGQDVALRCDPISGHVSLYWYRQALGQGPEFLTYFNYEAQQDKSGLPNDRFSAERPEGSISTLTIQRTEQRDSAMYRCASSTTGGTTGELFFGEGSRLTVL.

In DNA, the CDR3 is TGTGCCAGCAGCCAGGAAGGGGGGGCTGGAAACACCATATATTTT. Its translation is CASSQEGGAGNTIYF. This sequence joins TRBV2 and TRBJ1-3; tentatively, D is TRBD1 (6 bases). Germline values: CDR1 SNHLY, CDR2 FYNNEI. V was shortened by 6 bases and J by 2 bases, with 14 bases between the two germline ends. The CDR3 consists of 15 residues.

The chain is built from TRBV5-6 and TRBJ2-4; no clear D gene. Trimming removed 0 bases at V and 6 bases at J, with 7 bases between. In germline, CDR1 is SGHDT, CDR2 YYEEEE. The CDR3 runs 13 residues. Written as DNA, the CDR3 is TGTGCCAGCAGCTTGGCTACCGTAAACATTCAGTACTTC. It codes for CASSLATVNIQYF.

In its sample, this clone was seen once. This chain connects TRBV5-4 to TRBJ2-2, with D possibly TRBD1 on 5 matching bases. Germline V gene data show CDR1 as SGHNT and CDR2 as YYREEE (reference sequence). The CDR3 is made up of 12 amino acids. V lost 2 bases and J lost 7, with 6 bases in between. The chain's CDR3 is CASSFDSGELFF. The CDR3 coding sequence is TGTGCCAGCAGCTTCGACAGCGGGGAGCTGTTTTTT. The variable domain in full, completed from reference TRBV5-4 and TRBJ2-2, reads ETGVTQSPTHLIKTRGQQVTLRCSSQSGHNTVSWYQQALGQGPQFIFQYYREEENGRGNFPPRFSGLQFPNYSSELNVNALELDDSALYLCASSFDSGELFFGEGSRLTVL.